This T cell receptor beta chain emerged from a study of T cells in Graves' hyperthyroidism and ophthalmopathy. Germline V CDR1 and CDR2: MNHGY, SAAAGT. There are 14 residues in the CDR3. Trimming cost V 2 bases and J 5 bases, with 13 bases left between them. Patients aged 18 to 65 had newly diagnosed hyperthyroidism of under 2 months' duration. Amplification of TCR beta CDR3 regions used RNA as the template. RT-PCR in the first round (using the HTBI primer set) targeted the TCR CDR3. TCRdb itself ran the multiplex PCR reads through MiXCR, one entry per CDR3 protein. The sample has hundreds of thousands of distinct CDR3 sequences; approximately 15% are singletons.

This chain links TRBV6-8 with TRBJ2-7, with a weak D call TRBD1 (6 bases). This TCR came from a woman aged 25-40 years with Graves' hyperthyroidism. Sequenced: blood. CDR3: CASSYVPRGHEQYF. CDR3 DNA: TGTGCCAGCAGTTACGTCCCCAGGGGCCACGAGCAGTACTTC.